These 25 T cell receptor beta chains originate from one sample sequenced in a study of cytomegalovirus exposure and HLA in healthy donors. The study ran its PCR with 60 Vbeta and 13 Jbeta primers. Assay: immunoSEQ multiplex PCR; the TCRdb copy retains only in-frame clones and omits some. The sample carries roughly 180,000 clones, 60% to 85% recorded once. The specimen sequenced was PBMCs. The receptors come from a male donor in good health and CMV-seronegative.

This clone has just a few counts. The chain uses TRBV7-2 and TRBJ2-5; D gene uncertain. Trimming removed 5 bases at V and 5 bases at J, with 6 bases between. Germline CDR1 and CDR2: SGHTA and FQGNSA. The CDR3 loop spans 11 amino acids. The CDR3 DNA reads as TGTGCCAGCAGCCAAGCGGAGACCCAGTACTTC. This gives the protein CASSQAETQYF.

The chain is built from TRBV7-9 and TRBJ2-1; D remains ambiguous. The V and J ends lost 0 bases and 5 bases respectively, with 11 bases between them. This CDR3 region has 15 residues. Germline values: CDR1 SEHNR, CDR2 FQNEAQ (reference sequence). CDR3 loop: CASSLARYPDNEQFF. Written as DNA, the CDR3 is TGTGCCAGCAGCTTAGCGCGATATCCGGACAATGAGCAGTTCTTC.

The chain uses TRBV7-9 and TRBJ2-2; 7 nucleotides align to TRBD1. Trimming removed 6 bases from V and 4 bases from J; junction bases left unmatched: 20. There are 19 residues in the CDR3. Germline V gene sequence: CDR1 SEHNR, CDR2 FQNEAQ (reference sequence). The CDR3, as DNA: TGTGCCAGCAGATTACTCCCCCCAGGGGGTTTGGGCGGCACCGGGGAGCTGTTTTTT. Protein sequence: CASRLLPPGGLGGTGELFF. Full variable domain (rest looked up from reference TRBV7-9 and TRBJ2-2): DTGVSQNPRHKITKRGQNVTFRCDPISEHNRLYWYRQTLGQGPEFLTYFQNEAQLEKSRLLSDRFSAERPKGSFSTLEIQRTEQGDSAMYLCASRLLPPGGLGGTGELFFGEGSRLTVL.

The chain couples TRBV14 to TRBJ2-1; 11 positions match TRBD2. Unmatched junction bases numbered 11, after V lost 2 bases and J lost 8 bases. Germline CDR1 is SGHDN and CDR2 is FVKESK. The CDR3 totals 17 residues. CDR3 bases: TGTGCCAGCAGCCAAAGGGCTAGCGGGAGGACCATGGATGAGCAGTTCTTC. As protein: CASSQRASGRTMDEQFF.

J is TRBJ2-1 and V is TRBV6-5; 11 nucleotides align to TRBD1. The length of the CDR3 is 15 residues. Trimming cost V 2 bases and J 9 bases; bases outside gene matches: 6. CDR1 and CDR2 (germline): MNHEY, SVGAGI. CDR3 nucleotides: TGTGCCAGCAGTTACATTGGACAGGGGGCGAGTGAGCAGTTCTTC. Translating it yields CASSYIGQGASEQFF.

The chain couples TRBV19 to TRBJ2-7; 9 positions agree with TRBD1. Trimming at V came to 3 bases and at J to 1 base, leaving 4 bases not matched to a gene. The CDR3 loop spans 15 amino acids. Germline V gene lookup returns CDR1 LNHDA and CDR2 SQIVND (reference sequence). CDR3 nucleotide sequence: TGTGCCAGTAGTATGTTGACAGGGGGATCCTACGAGCAGTACTTC. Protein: CASSMLTGGSYEQYF.

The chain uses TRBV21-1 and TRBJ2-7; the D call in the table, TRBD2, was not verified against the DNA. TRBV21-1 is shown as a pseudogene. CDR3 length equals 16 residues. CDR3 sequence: CASSKEEDSNTYEQYF. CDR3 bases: TGTGCCAGCAGCAAAGAAGAGGACTCAAACACCTACGAGCAGTACTTC.

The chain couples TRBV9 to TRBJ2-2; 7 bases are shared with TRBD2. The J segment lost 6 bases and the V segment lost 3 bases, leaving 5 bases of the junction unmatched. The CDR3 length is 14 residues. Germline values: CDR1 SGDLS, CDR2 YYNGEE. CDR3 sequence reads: CASSAPGGSGELFF. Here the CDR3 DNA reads TGTGCCAGCAGCGCCCCGGGGGGATCCGGGGAGCTGTTTTTT.

CDR3 residues: CASSLGGGLGNTIYF. The CDR3 DNA is TGTGCCAGCAGCTTGGGAGGGGGTCTTGGAAACACCATATATTTT. The chain recombines TRBV5-6 with TRBJ1-3; D possibly corresponds to TRBD1 (6 bases). V lost 0 bases, J lost 3 bases, and 10 bases lay in between. CDR1 is SGHDT and CDR2 is YYEEEE in the germline V gene. This CDR3 comprises 15 residues.

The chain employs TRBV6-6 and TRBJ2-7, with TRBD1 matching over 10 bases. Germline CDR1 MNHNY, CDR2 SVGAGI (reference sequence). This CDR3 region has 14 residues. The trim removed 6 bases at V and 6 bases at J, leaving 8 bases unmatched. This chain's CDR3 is CASRSTGGMTEQYF. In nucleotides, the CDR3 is TGTGCCAGCAGATCGACAGGGGGCATGACCGAGCAGTACTTC.

The CDR3 is CASSLWQSNYGYTF. The CDR3 DNA is TGTGCCAGCAGCTTGTGGCAGTCGAACTATGGCTACACCTTC. The chain employs TRBV5-8 and TRBJ1-2; D ambiguous. V lost 1 base, J lost 2 bases, and 9 bases lay in between. The germline CDR1 and CDR2 sequences are SGHTS and YDEGEE. The CDR3 loop spans 14 amino acids.

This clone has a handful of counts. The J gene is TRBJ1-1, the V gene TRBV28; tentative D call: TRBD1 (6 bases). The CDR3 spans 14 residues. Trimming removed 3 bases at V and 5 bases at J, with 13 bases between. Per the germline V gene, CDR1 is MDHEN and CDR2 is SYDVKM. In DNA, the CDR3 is TGTGCCAGCAGTTTGGCGGGGGCGTGGACTGAAGCTTTCTTT. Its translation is CASSLAGAWTEAFF.

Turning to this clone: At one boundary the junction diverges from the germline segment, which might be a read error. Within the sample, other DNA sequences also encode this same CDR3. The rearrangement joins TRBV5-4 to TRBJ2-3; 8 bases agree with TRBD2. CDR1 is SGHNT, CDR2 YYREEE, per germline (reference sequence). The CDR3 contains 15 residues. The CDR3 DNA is TGTGCCAGCAGCTTGGGGGGCGGGAGGTTAGATACGCAGTATTTC. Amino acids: CASSLGGGRLDTQYF.

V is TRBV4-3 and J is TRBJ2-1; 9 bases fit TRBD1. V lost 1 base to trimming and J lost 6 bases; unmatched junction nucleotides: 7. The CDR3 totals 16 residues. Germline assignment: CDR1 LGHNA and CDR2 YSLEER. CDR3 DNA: TGCGCCAGCAGCCAAGGCCGGGACAGGGCGTTCAATGAGCAGTTCTTC. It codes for CASSQGRDRAFNEQFF.

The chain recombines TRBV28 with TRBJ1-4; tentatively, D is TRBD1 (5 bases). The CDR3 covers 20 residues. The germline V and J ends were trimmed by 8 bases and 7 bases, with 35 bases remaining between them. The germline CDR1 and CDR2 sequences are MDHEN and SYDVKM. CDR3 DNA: TGTGCCAGCCTCGATAAAAAGGGGTTTCGAATAGCAACACGGGCTGAAAAACTGTTTTTT. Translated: CASLDKKGFRIATRAEKLFF.

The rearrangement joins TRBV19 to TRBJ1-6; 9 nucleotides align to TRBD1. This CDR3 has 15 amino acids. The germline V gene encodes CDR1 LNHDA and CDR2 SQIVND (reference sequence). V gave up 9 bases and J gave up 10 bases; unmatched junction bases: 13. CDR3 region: CASRGPGQGGSPLHF. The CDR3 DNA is TGTGCCAGCCGAGGGCCGGGACAGGGAGGATCACCCCTCCACTTT.

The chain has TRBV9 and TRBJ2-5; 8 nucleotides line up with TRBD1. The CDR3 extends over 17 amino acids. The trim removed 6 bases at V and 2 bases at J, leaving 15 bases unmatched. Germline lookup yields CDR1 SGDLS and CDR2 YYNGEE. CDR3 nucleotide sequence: TGTGCCAGCAATAGTAACCCCCTGACAGGGGAACAAGAGACCCAGTACTTC. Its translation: CASNSNPLTGEQETQYF.

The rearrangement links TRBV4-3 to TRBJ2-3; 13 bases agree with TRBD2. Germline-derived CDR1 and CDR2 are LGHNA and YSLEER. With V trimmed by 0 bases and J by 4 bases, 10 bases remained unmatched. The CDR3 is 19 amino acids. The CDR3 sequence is CASSQDLTSGTSGADTQYF. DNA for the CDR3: TGCGCCAGCAGCCAAGATCTAACCTCCGGGACTAGCGGGGCAGATACGCAGTATTTT.

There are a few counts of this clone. The CDR3 protein is CASSEAGGITEAFF. The CDR3 DNA follows: TGTGCCAGTAGCGAGGCAGGGGGCATCACTGAAGCTTTCTTT. V gene TRBV19 combines with J gene TRBJ1-1; 8 nucleotides align to TRBD1. There are 14 residues in the CDR3. With 6 bases clipped from V and 4 bases from J, the junction kept 7 bases outside the gene matches. Germline assignment: CDR1 LNHDA and CDR2 SQIVND (reference sequence).

CDR3 protein: CASGRDREDYGYTF. The CDR3 nucleotides read TGTGCCAGCGGCCGGGACAGGGAAGACTATGGCTACACCTTC. V gene TRBV2 combines with J gene TRBJ1-2, with TRBD1 matching over 9 bases. Germline CDR1 and CDR2: SNHLY and FYNNEI. Germline trimming cut 8 bases from V and 3 bases from J; bases unmatched to any gene: 7. CDR3 length: 14 amino acids.

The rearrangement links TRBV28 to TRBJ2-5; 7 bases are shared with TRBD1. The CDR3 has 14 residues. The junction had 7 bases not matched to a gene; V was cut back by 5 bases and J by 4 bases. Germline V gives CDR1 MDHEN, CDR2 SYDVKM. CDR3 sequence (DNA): TGTGCCAGCAGTCCTGGGACAGTCGGAGAGACCCAGTACTTC. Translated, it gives CASSPGTVGETQYF.

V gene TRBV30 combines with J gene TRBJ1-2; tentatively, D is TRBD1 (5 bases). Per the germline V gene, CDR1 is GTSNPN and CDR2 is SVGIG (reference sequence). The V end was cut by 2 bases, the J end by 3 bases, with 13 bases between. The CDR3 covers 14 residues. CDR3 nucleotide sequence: TGTGCCTGGAGTCCTCTAGGGGCTGACTATGGCTACACCTTC. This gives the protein CAWSPLGADYGYTF.

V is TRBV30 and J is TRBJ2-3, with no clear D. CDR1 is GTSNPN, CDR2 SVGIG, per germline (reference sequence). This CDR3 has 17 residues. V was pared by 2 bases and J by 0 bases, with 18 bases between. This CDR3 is CAWSLRRVRPSTDTQYF. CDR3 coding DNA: TGTGCCTGGAGTTTGAGACGTGTGAGGCCTAGCACAGATACGCAGTATTTT.

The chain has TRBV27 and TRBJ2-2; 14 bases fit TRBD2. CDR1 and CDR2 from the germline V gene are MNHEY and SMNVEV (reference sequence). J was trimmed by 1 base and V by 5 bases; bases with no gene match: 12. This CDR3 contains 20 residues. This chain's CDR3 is CASSPTGLAGVYGNTGELFF. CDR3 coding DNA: TGTGCCAGCAGTCCAACGGGACTAGCGGGAGTATATGGGAACACCGGGGAGCTGTTTTTT.

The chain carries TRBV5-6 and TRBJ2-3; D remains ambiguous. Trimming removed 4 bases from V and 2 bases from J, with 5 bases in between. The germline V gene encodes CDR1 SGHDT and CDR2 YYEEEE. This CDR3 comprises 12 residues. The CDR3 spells CASSPNTDTQYF. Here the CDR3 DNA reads TGTGCCAGCAGCCCAAACACAGATACGCAGTATTTT.